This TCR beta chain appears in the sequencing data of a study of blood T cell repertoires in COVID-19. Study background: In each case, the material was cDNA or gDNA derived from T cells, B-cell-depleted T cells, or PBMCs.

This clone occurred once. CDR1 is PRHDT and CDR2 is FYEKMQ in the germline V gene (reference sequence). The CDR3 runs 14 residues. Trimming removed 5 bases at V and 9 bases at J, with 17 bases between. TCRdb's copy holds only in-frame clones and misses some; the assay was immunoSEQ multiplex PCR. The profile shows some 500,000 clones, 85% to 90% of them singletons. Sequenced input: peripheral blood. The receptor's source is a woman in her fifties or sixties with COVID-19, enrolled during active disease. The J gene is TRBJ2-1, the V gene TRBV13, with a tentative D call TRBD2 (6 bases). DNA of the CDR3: TGTGCCAGCAGCCACCCGGTCGGGCGGGGTGAGCAGTTCTTC. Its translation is CASSHPVGRGEQFF.